This T cell receptor (beta chain) came from a study of human T cells and chemical hapten exposure. TCRdb fed the RACE reads into MiXCR, producing one record per CDR3 protein. The sample lists roughly 90,000 distinct CDR3 sequences, approximately 9.9% occurring once. Time point described: pre-sensitization, week 0. Stated treatment: therapeutic diphenylcyclopropenone sensitization with weekly scalp DPC. CDR3 length: 17 amino acids. CDR1 SGHAT and CDR2 FQNNGV come from the germline V gene. The V and J ends lost 1 base and 6 bases respectively, with 19 bases between them. The sample holds a few counts of this clonotype.

The chain carries TRBV11-2 and TRBJ2-1, with TRBD2 as a possible D gene (6 bases). The sequence derives from a woman in her forties with alopecia areata. Some clones in this sample may be carry-over from other donors' samples. The material sequenced was whole blood, taken in connection with sensitization to the hapten diphenylcyclopropenone (DPC). The chain's CDR3 is CASSLAVGGTPANEQFF. In nucleotides, the CDR3 is TGTGCCAGCAGCTTAGCGGTGGGAGGCACTCCCGCCAATGAGCAGTTCTTC.